This T cell receptor beta chain was obtained from a study of cytomegalovirus exposure and HLA in healthy donors. The PCR was carried out with 60 Vbeta primers and 13 Jbeta primers. Only in-frame clones appear in the TCRdb table, and some are missing; sequencing was by immunoSEQ multiplex PCR. The sample records around 210,000 clones, around 78% being singletons. Donors were nominally healthy when sampled, though unrecorded immune exposures were likely. This clone was seen once. Its antigen is still unknown. Study-wide points: TCR beta chains numbering some 150 were designated cytomegalovirus-associated. With high specificity and sensitivity, the classifier reportedly diagnosed cytomegalovirus status.

Trimming shortened V by 7 bases and J by 7 bases, and 23 bases separated the two germline ends. Germline lookup yields CDR1 SGHTA and CDR2 FQGNSA. The CDR3 contains 16 residues. The source is a boy aged 5-17 years in good health and CMV-seronegative. This rearrangement joins TRBV7-2 to TRBJ2-1; D is possibly TRBD2 (7 bases). Input material: PBMCs. Here the CDR3 DNA reads TGTGCCAGCAACCTTGAGGGGAGGGGGAGTAGAAATGAGCAGTTCTTC. It translates to CASNLEGRGSRNEQFF.